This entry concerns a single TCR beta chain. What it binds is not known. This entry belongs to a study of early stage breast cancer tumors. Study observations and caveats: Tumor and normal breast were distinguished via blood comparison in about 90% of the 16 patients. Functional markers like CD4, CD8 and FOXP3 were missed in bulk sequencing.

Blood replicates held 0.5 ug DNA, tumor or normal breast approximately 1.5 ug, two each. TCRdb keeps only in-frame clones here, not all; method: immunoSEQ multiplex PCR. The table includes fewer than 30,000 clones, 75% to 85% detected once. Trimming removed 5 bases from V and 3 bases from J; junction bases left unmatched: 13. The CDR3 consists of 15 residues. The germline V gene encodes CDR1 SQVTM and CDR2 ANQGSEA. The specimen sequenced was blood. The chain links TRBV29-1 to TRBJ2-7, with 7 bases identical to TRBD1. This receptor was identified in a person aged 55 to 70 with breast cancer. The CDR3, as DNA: TGCAGCGTTTTTTTGCCCGGGACAGCCTTCTACGAGCAGTACTTC. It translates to CSVFLPGTAFYEQYF.